The rows below give T cell receptor beta chains drawn from one sample of a study of shared clonotypes between healthy human individuals. Sequenced by immunoSEQ multiplex PCR; TCRdb stores in-frame clones only, minus some. The sample includes 450,000 to 500,000 clones, over 75% of them seen just once. Material: PBMCs. The receptors stem from a woman aged 40-49 years in good health. Some clones in this sample may be carry-over from other donors' samples. Both conserved end residues are part of each CDR3. D genes are given only for firm matches. Where a row states a size, it is once, few, many or the class of an expanded clone; other rows omit it.

-,15,TRBV29-1,TRBJ2-3,-,CSVEGGGPTGDTQYF,TGCAGCGTTGAGGGAGGGGGGCCCACAGGAGATACGCAGTATTTT
-,21,TRBV4-3,TRBJ1-3,-,CASSQDQPGIRNTYSGNTIYF,TGCGCCAGCAGCCAAGATCAACCCGGCATAAGGAATACTTACTCTGGAAACACCATATATTTT
-,14,TRBV19,TRBJ1-1,-,CASSVYQGYTEAFF,TGTGCCAGTAGTGTTTACCAGGGGTACACTGAAGCTTTCTTT
-,11,TRBV28,TRBJ1-2,-,CASSRNYGYTF,TGTGCCAGCAGCCGTAACTATGGCTACACCTTC
-,14,TRBV7-9,TRBJ2-7,TRBD2,CASSSRDYTYEQYF,TGTGCCAGCAGCTCACGGGACTACACCTACGAGCAGTACTTC
-,15,TRBV28,TRBJ2-7,TRBD2,CASSFLAGGNYEQYF,TGTGCCAGCAGTTTCTTGGCGGGAGGGAACTACGAGCAGTACTTC
-,14,TRBV30,TRBJ1-4,-,CASSPGWTNEKLFF,TGTGCGTCGTCCCCGGGCTGGACTAATGAAAAACTGTTTTTT
-,14,TRBV7-3,TRBJ2-7,TRBD1,CASSSTGASYEQYF,TGTGCCAGCAGCTCGACAGGGGCCTCCTACGAGCAGTACTTC
-,12,TRBV18,TRBJ2-7,-,CASSPAVHEQYF,TGTGCCAGCTCACCCGCAGTGCACGAGCAGTACTTC
-,14,TRBV6-5,TRBJ2-3,-,CASSSLGLGDTQYF,TGTGCCAGCAGTTCCCTGGGCCTGGGGGATACGCAGTATTTT
-,14,TRBV2,TRBJ1-2,-,CASSTPGGFWGYTF,TGTGCCAGCAGTACCCCCGGGGGGTTTTGGGGCTACACCTTC
-,16,TRBV7-3,TRBJ1-2,TRBD1,CASSLLGQGEHYGYTF,TGTGCCAGCAGCTTATTAGGGCAGGGGGAGCATTATGGCTACACCTTC
-,15,TRBV7-2,TRBJ1-5,-,CASSPRARSNQPQHF,TGTGCCAGCAGCCCCCGGGCTCGTAGCAATCAGCCCCAGCATTTT
-,13,TRBV27,TRBJ2-7,TRBD2,CASSFLAGDEQYF,TGTGCCAGCAGTTTCCTAGCGGGAGACGAGCAGTACTTC
-,11,TRBV29-1,TRBJ2-5,-,CSLLTSQTQYF,TGCAGCTTGTTGACAAGCCAGACCCAGTACTTC
-,18,TRBV18,TRBJ2-1,TRBD2,CASSPVAGERRSYNEQFF,TGTGCCAGCTCACCAGTAGCGGGAGAGAGGAGGTCCTACAATGAGCAGTTCTTC
once,15,TRBV5-1,TRBJ1-3,-,CASSLDGSSGNTIYF,TGCGCCAGCAGCTTGGACGGATCCTCTGGAAACACCATATATTTT
-,13,TRBV19,TRBJ2-1,-,CASQTEQDNEQFF,TGTGCCAGTCAAACAGAGCAAGACAATGAGCAGTTCTTC
-,15,TRBV7-8,TRBJ2-2,-,CASSLDMGATGELFF,TGTGCCAGCAGCTTAGATATGGGGGCCACCGGGGAGCTGTTTTTT
-,16,TRBV5-1,TRBJ2-2,-,CASSLDRVDGTGELFF,TGCGCCAGCAGCTTGGACCGGGTCGATGGTACCGGGGAGCTGTTTTTT
-,14,TRBV19,TRBJ2-7,-,CASSIVPGAYEQYF,TGTGCCAGTAGTATAGTCCCAGGAGCCTACGAGCAGTACTTC
-,13,TRBV28,TRBJ2-2,-,CASNGQAHGELFF,TGTGCCAGCAACGGCCAGGCACACGGGGAGCTGTTTTTT
-,14,TRBV6-6,TRBJ1-1,TRBD1,CASSLQGIDTEAFF,TGTGCCAGCAGTTTACAGGGGATAGACACTGAAGCTTTCTTT
-,11,TRBV19,TRBJ1-1,-,CASSLNTEAFF,TGTGCCAGTAGTCTCAACACTGAAGCTTTCTTT
-,14,TRBV6-5,TRBJ2-7,TRBD1,CASSPGGSVYEQYF,TGTGCCAGCAGCCCAGGGGGCTCGGTCTACGAGCAGTACTTC
-,15,TRBV6-5,TRBJ1-1,-,CASSTVQGLNTEAFF,TGTGCCAGCAGTACCGTACAGGGATTGAACACTGAAGCTTTCTTT
-,16,TRBV5-1,TRBJ2-5,-,CASSLALLAGQETQYF,TGCGCCAGCAGCTTGGCCCTTTTGGCGGGCCAAGAGACCCAGTACTTC
-,15,TRBV5-1,TRBJ2-3,-,CASSLVPSSTDTQYF,TGCGCCAGCAGCTTGGTGCCGTCTAGCACAGATACGCAGTATTTT
-,13,TRBV2,TRBJ1-2,TRBD1,CADRQGIDYGYTF,TGTGCCGACAGACAGGGGATTGACTATGGCTACACCTTC
few,16,TRBV4-2,TRBJ2-1,TRBD2,CASSQDEAGVGNEQFF,TGTGCCAGCAGCCAAGATGAGGCGGGAGTCGGCAATGAGCAGTTCTTC
-,16,TRBV5-1,TRBJ2-6,-,CASSLAPSDGSNVLTF,TGCGCCAGCAGCTTGGCCCCGTCCGACGGGTCCAACGTCCTGACTTTC
-,16,TRBV4-1,TRBJ2-3,TRBD2,CASSHQPLAGGDTQYF,TGCGCCAGCAGCCACCAGCCCCTAGCGGGAGGAGATACGCAGTATTTT
-,13,TRBV4-1,TRBJ2-7,-,CASSPEGGWEQYF,TGCGCCAGCAGCCCCGAGGGTGGCTGGGAGCAGTACTTC
-,16,TRBV14,TRBJ2-3,-,CASSQDLSPPGDTQYF,TGTGCCAGCAGCCAAGATCTGAGCCCCCCAGGGGATACGCAGTATTTT
-,17,TRBV4-2,TRBJ2-3,TRBD2,CASSQGGTSGRTDTQYF,TGTGCCAGCAGCCAAGGAGGGACTAGCGGACGCACAGATACGCAGTATTTT
-,14,TRBV7-3,TRBJ2-2,TRBD1,CASSPGTATGELFF,TGTGCCAGCAGCCCCGGGACAGCCACCGGGGAGCTGTTTTTT
-,18,TRBV27,TRBJ2-3,-,CASTHRRGPKQVKDTQYF,TGTGCCAGCACCCATAGGAGGGGGCCGAAGCAAGTAAAAGATACGCAGTATTTT
-,16,TRBV5-1,TRBJ1-4,-,CASSSWEVRNNEKLFF,TGCGCCAGCAGTTCTTGGGAGGTCAGAAATAATGAAAAACTGTTTTTT
-,14,TRBV18,TRBJ1-5,-,CASTDSNSNQPQHF,TGTGCCAGCACTGACAGCAATAGCAATCAGCCCCAGCATTTT
-,16,TRBV18,TRBJ2-1,TRBD2,CASSPESGSGYNEQFF,TGTGCCAGCTCACCGGAAAGCGGGAGCGGGTACAATGAGCAGTTCTTC
-,18,TRBV10-3,TRBJ1-1,TRBD1,CAISESGTGRVKDTEAFF,TGTGCCATCAGTGAGTCCGGGACAGGGAGGGTAAAGGACACTGAAGCTTTCTTT